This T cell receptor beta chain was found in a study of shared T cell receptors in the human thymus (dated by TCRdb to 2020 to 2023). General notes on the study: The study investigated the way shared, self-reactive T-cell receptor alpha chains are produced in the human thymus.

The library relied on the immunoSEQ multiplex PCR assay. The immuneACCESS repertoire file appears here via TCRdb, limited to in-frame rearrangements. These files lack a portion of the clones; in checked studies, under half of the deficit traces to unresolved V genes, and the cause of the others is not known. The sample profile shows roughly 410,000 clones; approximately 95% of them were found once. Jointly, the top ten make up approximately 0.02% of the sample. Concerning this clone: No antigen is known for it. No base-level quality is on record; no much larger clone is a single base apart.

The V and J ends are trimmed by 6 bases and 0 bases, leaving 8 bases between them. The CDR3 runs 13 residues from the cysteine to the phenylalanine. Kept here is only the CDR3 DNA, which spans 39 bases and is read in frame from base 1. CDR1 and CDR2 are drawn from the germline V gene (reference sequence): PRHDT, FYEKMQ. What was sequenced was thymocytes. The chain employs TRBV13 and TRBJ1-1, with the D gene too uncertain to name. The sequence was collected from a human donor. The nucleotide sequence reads TGTGCCAGCAGACCCCGCCTGAACACTGAAGCTTTCTTT. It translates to CASRPRLNTEAFF.